This T cell receptor beta chain originates from a study of blood T cell repertoires in COVID-19. Study in general: COVID-19 samples, acute and convalescent, were from the United States, Italy and Spain.

The CDR3 contains 13 residues. Trimming removed 4 bases at V and 1 base at J, with 8 bases between. Germline V gives CDR1 SGHKS, CDR2 YYEKEE (reference sequence). The table came from immunoSEQ multiplex PCR; TCRdb's copy has only in-frame clones and leaves some out. The data hold around 480,000 clones, with about nine tenths observed a single time. The clonotype was recovered from a young woman who had recovered from COVID-19. The chain employs TRBV5-5 and TRBJ2-5, with D perhaps matching TRBD1 (6 bases). Sequencing used PBMCs or T cells enriched from blood (not recorded which). CDR3 nucleotides: TGTGCCAGCAGCAAGGGGGTCCAAGAGACCCAGTACTTC. Protein: CASSKGVQETQYF.